This T cell receptor (beta chain) was recovered during a study of cytomegalovirus exposure and HLA in healthy donors. Overall study findings and caveats: A later analysis linked a missense variant in DCLRE1C to the trimming of TCR beta V and J genes. There was a cluster of highly shared sequence variants that was likely a sequencing artifact. Most subjects had HLA-A and HLA-B alleles reportedly predicted accurately by TCR beta sequences. Using the classifier, cytomegalovirus status was reportedly diagnosed with high specificity and sensitivity.

The PCR had 60 Vbeta and 13 Jbeta primers. The assay was immunoSEQ multiplex PCR, and TCRdb's table has in-frame clones only and misses some. The sample carries about 160,000 clones, 60% to 85% recorded once. There are a few counts of this clone. Its antigen is unidentified. What was sequenced was PBMCs. This sequence was found in a man over 45 in good health and CMV-seropositive.

The CDR3: CASSQTSGGANEQFF. DNA of the CDR3: TGCGCCAGCAGCCAAACGAGCGGGGGGGCCAATGAGCAGTTCTTC. This chain uses TRBV4-1 with TRBJ2-1, with 10 bases matching TRBD2. The CDR3 contains 15 residues. Per the germline V gene, CDR1 is MGHRA and CDR2 is YSYEKL. J gave up 6 bases and V 2 bases, and 4 bases lay outside the gene matches.